The T cell receptor beta chain under discussion was sequenced for a study of response to subunit inactivated influenza vaccine. Whole-study findings and limits: Authors suggested that a seasonal influenza vaccination recruits few new T cells each time.

TCRdb used MiXCR to reprocess the RT-PCR reads, holding one entry per CDR3 protein. Of over 300,000 distinct CDR3 sequences listed, roughly a fifth were seen once; the top ten hold about a tenth. CDR3 length equals 16 residues. After removal of 3 bases from V and 2 bases from J, the junction contained 3 bases not matched to a gene. Germline CDR1 reads SGHTA; CDR2 reads FQGNSA. A few counts support this clonotype. Its antigen is unidentified. This TCR was recovered from a man aged 50-75 years who received an inactivated influenza vaccine. The input for sequencing was PBMCs from blood, taken less than 22 months after vaccination. This chain links TRBV7-2 with TRBJ2-3; 12 nucleotides line up with TRBD2. CDR3 nucleotides: TGTGCCAGCAGCTTCTCTAGCGGGGGGGTCACAGATACGCAGTATTTT. It specifies CASSFSSGGVTDTQYF.